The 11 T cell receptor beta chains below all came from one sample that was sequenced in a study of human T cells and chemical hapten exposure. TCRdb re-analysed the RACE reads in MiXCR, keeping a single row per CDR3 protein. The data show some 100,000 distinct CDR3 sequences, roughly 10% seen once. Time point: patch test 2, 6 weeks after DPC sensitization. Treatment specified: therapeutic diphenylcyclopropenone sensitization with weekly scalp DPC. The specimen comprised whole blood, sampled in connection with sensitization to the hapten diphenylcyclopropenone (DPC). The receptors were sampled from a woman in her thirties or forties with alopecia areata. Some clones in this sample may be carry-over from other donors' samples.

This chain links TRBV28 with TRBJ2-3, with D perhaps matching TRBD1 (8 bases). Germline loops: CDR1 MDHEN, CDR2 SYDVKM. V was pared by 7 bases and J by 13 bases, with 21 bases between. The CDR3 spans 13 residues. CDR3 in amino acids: CASIGQGGAFEYF. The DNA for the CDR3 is TGTGCCAGCATAGGACAGGGAGGGGCGTTTGAGTATTTT.

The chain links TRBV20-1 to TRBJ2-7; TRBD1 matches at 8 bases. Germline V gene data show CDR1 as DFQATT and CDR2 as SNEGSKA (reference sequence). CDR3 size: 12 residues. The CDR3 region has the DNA TGCGGGGGGACAGGTGGCTCCTACGAGCAGTACTTC. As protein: CGGTGGSYEQYF.

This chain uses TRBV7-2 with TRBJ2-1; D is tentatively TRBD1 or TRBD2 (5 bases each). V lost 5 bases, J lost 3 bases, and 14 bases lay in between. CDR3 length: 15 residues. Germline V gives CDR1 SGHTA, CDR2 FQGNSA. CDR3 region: CASSPDWGNYNEQFF. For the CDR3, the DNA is TGTGCCAGCAGCCCGGACTGGGGGAACTACAATGAGCAGTTCTTC.

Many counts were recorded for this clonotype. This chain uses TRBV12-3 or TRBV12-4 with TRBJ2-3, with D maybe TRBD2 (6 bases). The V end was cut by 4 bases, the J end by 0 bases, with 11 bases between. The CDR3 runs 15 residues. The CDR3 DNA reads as TGTGCCAGCAGTTGGAGGGACTCAAGCACAGATACGCAGTATTTT. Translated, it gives CASSWRDSSTDTQYF.

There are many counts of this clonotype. CDR3 loop: CASSLGPGQHIYGYTF. The CDR3 nucleotides read TGCGCCAGCAGCCTCGGTCCGGGACAGCATATTTATGGCTACACCTTC. J is TRBJ1-2 and V is TRBV4-1; 7 bases map to TRBD1. The germline gives CDR1 MGHRA, CDR2 YSYEKL. The V and J ends lost 4 bases and 5 bases, in that order; junction bases with no gene match: 13. The CDR3 has 16 amino acids.

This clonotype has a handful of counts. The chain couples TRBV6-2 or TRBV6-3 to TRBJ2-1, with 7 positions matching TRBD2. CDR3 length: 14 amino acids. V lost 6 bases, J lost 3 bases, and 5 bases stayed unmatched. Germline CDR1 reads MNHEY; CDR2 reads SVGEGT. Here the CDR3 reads CASRLSGDYNEQFF. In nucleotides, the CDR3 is TGTGCCAGCAGGCTAAGCGGGGACTACAATGAGCAGTTCTTC.

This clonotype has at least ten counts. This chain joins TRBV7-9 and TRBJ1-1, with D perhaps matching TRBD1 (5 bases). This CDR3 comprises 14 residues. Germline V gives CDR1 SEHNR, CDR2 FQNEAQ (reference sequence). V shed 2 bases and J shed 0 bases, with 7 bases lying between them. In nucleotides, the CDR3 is TGTGCCAGCAGCTTATGGGGGTTGAACACTGAAGCTTTCTTT. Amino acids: CASSLWGLNTEAFF.

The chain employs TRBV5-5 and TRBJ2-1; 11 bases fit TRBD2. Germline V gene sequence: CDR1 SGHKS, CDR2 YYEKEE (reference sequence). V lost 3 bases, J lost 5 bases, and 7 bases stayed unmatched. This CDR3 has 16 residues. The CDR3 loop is CASSSPPSGGNNEQFF. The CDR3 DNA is TGTGCCAGCAGCTCCCCACCTAGCGGGGGGAACAATGAGCAGTTCTTC.

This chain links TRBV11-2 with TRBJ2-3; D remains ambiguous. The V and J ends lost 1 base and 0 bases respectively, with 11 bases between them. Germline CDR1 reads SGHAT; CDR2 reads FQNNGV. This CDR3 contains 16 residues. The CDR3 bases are TGTGCCAGCAGCTTAGTAGTTAGCCCCAGCACAGATACGCAGTATTTT. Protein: CASSLVVSPSTDTQYF. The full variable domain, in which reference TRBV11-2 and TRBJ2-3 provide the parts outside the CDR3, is EAGVAQSPRYKIIEKRQSVAFWCNPISGHATLYWYQQILGQGPKLLIQFQNNGVVDDSQLPKDRFSAERLKGVDSTLKIQPAKLEDSAVYLCASSLVVSPSTDTQYFGPGTRLTVL.

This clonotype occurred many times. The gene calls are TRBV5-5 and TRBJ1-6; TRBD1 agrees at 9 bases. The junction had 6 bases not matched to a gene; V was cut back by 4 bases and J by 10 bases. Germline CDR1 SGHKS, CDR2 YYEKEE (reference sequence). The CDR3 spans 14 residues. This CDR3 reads CASSPGQGLSPLHF. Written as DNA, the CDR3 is TGTGCCAGCAGCCCCGGACAGGGGTTATCACCCCTCCACTTT.

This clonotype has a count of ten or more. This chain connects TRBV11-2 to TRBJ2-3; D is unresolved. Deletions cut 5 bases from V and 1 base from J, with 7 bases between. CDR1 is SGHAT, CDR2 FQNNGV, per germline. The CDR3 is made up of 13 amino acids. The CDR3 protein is CASSTPRTDTQYF. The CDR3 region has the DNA TGTGCCAGCAGCACGCCCCGCACAGATACGCAGTATTTT.